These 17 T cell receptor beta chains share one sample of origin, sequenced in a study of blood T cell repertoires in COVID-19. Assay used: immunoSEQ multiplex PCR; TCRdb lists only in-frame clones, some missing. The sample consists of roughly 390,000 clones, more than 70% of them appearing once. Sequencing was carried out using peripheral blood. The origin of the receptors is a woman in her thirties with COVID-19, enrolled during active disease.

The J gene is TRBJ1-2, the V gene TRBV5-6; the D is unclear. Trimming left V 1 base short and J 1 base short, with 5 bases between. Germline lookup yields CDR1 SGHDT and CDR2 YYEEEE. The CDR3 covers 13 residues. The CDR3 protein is CASSLNINYGYTF. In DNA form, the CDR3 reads TGTGCCAGCAGCTTGAACATTAACTATGGCTACACCTTC.

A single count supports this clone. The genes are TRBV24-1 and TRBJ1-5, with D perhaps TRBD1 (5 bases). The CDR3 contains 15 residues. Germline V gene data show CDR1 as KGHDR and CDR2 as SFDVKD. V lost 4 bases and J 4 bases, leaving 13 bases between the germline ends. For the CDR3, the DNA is TGTGCCACCAGTGAGGCCCAGGGCGGAAATCAGCCCCAGCATTTT. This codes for CATSEAQGGNQPQHF.

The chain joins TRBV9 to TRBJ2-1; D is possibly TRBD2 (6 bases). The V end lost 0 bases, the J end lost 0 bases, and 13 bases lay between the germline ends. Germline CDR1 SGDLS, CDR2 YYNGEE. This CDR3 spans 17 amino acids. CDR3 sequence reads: CASSVAAREASYNEQFF. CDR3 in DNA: TGTGCCAGCAGCGTAGCGGCCAGGGAGGCCTCCTACAATGAGCAGTTCTTC.

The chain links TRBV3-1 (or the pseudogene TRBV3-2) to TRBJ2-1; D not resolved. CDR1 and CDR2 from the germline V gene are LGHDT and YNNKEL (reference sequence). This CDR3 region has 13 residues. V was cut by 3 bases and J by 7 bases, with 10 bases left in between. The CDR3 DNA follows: TGTGCCAGCAGCCACGACGGCAGGAATGAGCAGTTCTTC. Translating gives CASSHDGRNEQFF.

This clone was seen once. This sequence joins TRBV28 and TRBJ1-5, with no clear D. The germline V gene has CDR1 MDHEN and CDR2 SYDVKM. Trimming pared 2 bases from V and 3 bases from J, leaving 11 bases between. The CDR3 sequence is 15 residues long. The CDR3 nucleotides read TGTGCCAGCAGTTTAAGGAAACAGTTCAATCAGCCCCAGCATTTT. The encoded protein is CASSLRKQFNQPQHF.

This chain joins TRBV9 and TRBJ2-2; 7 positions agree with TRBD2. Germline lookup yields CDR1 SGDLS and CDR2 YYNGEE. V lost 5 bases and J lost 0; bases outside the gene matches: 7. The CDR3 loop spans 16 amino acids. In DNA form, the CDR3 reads TGTGCCAGCAGGAGAAGCGGGGCCGCGAACACCGGGGAGCTGTTTTTT. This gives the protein CASRRSGAANTGELFF. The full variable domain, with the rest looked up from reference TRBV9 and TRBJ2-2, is DSGVTQTPKHLITATGQRVTLRCSPRSGDLSVYWYQQSLDQGLQFLIQYYNGEERAKGNILERFSAQQFPDLHSELNLSSLELGDSALYFCASRRSGAANTGELFFGEGSRLTVL.

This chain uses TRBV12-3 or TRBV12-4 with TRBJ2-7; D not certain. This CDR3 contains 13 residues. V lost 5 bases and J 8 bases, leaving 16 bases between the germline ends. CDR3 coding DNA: TGTGCCAGCAGTGCGACACCCCCCCTTCAGCAGTACTTC. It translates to CASSATPPLQQYF.

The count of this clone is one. CDR3 protein: CASSSLGDEQYF. The CDR3 coding sequence is TGTGCCAGCAGTAGTTTAGGGGATGAGCAGTACTTC. V is TRBV6-2 or TRBV6-3 and J is TRBJ2-7, with D possibly TRBD1 on 5 matching bases. The CDR3 covers 12 residues. Trimming took off 5 bases at V and 7 bases at J, with 12 bases between the two ends. The V gene's germline CDR1 is MNHEY and CDR2 SVGEGT.

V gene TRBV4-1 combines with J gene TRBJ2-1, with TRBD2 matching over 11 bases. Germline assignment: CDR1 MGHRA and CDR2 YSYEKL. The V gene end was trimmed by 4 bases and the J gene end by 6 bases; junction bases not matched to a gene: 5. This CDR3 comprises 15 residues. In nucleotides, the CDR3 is TGCGCCAGCAGCCCACCGGGACTAGCGGTCAATGAGCAGTTCTTC. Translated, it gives CASSPPGLAVNEQFF.

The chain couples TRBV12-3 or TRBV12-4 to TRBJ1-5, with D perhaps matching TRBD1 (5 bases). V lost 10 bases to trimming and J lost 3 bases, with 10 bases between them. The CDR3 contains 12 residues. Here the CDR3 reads CATSGYNQPQHF. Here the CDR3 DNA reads TGTGCCACCTCAGGGTACAATCAGCCCCAGCATTTT.

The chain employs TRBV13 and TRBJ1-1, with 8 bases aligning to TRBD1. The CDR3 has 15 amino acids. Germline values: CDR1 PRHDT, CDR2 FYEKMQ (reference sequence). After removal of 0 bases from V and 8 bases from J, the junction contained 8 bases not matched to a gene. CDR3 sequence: CASSLGDREVGEAFF. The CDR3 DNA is TGTGCCAGCAGCTTAGGGGACAGGGAGGTGGGGGAAGCTTTCTTT. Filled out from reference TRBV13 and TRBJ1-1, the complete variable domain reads AAGVIQSPRHLIKEKRETATLKCYPIPRHDTVYWYQQGPGQDPQFLISFYEKMQSDKGSIPDRFSAQQFSDYHSELNMSSLELGDSALYFCASSLGDREVGEAFFGQGTRLTVV.

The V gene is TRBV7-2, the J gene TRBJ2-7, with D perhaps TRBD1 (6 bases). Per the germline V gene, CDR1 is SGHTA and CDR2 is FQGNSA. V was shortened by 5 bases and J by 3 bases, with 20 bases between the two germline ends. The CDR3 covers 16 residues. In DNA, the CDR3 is TGTGCCAGCAGCCGTCAACAGGGACATAGCAGCTACGAGCAGTACTTC. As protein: CASSRQQGHSSYEQYF.

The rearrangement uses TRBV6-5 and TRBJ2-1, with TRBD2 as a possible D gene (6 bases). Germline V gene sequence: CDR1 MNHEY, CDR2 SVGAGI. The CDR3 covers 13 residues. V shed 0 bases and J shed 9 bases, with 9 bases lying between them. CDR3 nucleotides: TGTGCCAGCAGTTACTCCCGGGGGATTGAGCAGTTCTTC. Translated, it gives CASSYSRGIEQFF.

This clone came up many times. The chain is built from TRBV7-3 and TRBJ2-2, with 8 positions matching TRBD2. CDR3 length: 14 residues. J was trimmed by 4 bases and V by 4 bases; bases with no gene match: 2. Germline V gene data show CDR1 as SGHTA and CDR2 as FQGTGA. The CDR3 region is CASSSGRATGELFF. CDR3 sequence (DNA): TGTGCCAGCAGCTCCGGGAGGGCCACCGGGGAGCTGTTTTTT.

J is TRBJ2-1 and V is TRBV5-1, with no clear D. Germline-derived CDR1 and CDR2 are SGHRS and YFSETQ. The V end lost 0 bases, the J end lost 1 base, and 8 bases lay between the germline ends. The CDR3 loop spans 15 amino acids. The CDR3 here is CASSLGQTSYNEQFF. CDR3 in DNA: TGCGCCAGCAGCTTGGGTCAGACTTCCTACAATGAGCAGTTCTTC.

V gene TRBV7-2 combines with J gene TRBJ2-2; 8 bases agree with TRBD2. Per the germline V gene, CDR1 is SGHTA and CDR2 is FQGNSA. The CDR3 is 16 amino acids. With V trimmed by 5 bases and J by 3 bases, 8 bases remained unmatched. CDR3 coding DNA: TGTGCCAGCAGCCTACGCCCGGGACTAGACACCGGGGAGCTGTTTTTT. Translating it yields CASSLRPGLDTGELFF.

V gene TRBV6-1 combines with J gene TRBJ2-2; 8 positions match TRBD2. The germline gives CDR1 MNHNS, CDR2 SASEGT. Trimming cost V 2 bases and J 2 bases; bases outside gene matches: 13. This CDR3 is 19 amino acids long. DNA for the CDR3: TGTGCCAGCAGTGAAAGAAGGATCGGGAGGGCCCCTAACACCGGGGAGCTGTTTTTT. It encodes CASSERRIGRAPNTGELFF.